The 28 T cell receptor beta chains below all came from one sample that was sequenced in a study of blood T cell repertoires in COVID-19. TCRdb keeps only in-frame clones here, not all; method: immunoSEQ multiplex PCR. The sample contains around 300,000 clones, 87% of which appear only once. Sequenced input: peripheral blood. The receptors stem from a man aged 18-30 years with active or convalescent COVID-19.

This clone was observed a few times. The CDR3 region is CASSPGQDSSYEQYF. The CDR3 DNA follows: TGCGCCAGCAGCCCGGGACAGGACAGCTCCTACGAGCAGTACTTC. This chain links TRBV4-3 with TRBJ2-7, with TRBD1 identical over 8 bases. CDR3 length: 15 amino acids. V shed 4 bases and J 0 bases; nucleotides not matched to a gene: 5. The germline V gene has CDR1 LGHNA and CDR2 YSLEER.

The rearrangement uses TRBV7-2 and TRBJ2-7; D uncertain. V was pared by 4 bases and J by 6 bases, with 7 bases between. This CDR3 comprises 11 residues. Looked up from germline, CDR1 is SGHTA and CDR2 is FQGNSA. The CDR3 region is CASSSRREQYF. The CDR3 DNA follows: TGTGCCAGCAGCTCTAGGCGCGAGCAGTACTTC.

CDR3 protein: CASSPGRGNEKLFF. The CDR3 nucleotides read TGTGCCAGCTCACCCGGCAGGGGCAATGAAAAACTGTTTTTT. The V gene is TRBV18, the J gene TRBJ1-4; D possibly corresponds to TRBD1 (6 bases). The CDR3 runs 14 residues. V dropped 3 bases and J dropped 5 bases, with 10 bases sitting between them. Germline CDR1 is KGHSH and CDR2 is LQKENI. Complete variable domain (other parts from reference TRBV18 and TRBJ1-4): NAGVMQNPRHLVRRRGQEARLRCSPMKGHSHVYWYRQLPEEGLKFMVYLQKENIIDESGMPKERFSAEFPKEGPSILRIQQVVRGDSAAYFCASSPGRGNEKLFFGSGTQLSVL.

The chain uses TRBV28 and TRBJ1-6; D not resolved. The germline V gene encodes CDR1 MDHEN and CDR2 SYDVKM. Trimming took off 5 bases at V and 4 bases at J, with 3 bases between the two ends. The CDR3 contains 12 residues. CDR3 DNA: TGTGCCAGCAGTCAATATAATTCACCCCTCCACTTT. Its translation: CASSQYNSPLHF. Complete variable domain (other parts from reference TRBV28 and TRBJ1-6): DVKVTQSSRYLVKRTGEKVFLECVQDMDHENMFWYRQDPGLGLRLIYFSYDVKMKEKGDIPEGYSVSREKKERFSLILESASTNQTSMYLCASSQYNSPLHFGNGTRLTVT.

The chain is built from TRBV19 and TRBJ2-3; 10 bases are a match to TRBD1. This CDR3 is built from 19 residues. The trim removed 4 bases at V and 2 bases at J, leaving 15 bases unmatched. Germline assignment: CDR1 LNHDA and CDR2 SQIVND (reference sequence). In DNA, the CDR3 is TGTGCCAGTAGTACCCCCGGGACAGGGGAGGCTAGCGACACAGATACGCAGTATTTT. It translates to CASSTPGTGEASDTDTQYF.

V and J are TRBV5-1 and TRBJ1-2; TRBD1 might be the D (5 bases). Germline CDR1 SGHRS, CDR2 YFSETQ. This CDR3 has 15 amino acids. The ends were cut back, 0 bases at V and 3 bases at J, with 12 bases in the middle. The CDR3 spells CASSLGAGRYYGYTF. For the CDR3, the DNA is TGCGCCAGCAGCTTGGGGGCAGGGAGGTACTATGGCTACACCTTC.

The genes are TRBV4-1 and TRBJ2-7, with 9 bases aligning to TRBD2. CDR1 MGHRA and CDR2 YSYEKL come from the germline V gene. Trimming at V came to 4 bases and at J to 2 bases, leaving 6 bases not matched to a gene. The CDR3 length is 15 residues. The CDR3 DNA sequence: TGCGCCAGCAGCCGATTAGCGGGAGATCCCTACGAGCAGTACTTC. It is translated as CASSRLAGDPYEQYF.

This clone was found a few times. The chain is built from TRBV11-2 and TRBJ1-2; D not certain. The CDR3 is 17 amino acids. V was shortened by 1 base and J by 3 bases, with 18 bases between the two germline ends. Germline CDR1 SGHAT, CDR2 FQNNGV. The CDR3 loop is CASSLVPRSVSDYGYTF. Written as DNA, the CDR3 is TGTGCCAGCAGCTTAGTGCCCAGGTCCGTGTCTGACTATGGCTACACCTTC.

V and J are TRBV29-1 and TRBJ1-3; D remains ambiguous. The ends were cut back, 6 bases at V and 7 bases at J, with 13 bases in the middle. From germline, CDR1 is SQVTM and CDR2 ANQGSEA. The CDR3 spans 12 residues. The DNA for the CDR3 is TGCAGCGTCGGGGTGGAGGGTAACACCATATATTTT. It yields the protein CSVGVEGNTIYF.

The genes are TRBV29-1 and TRBJ1-1; D is unclear. The germline V gene has CDR1 SQVTM and CDR2 ANQGSEA. Trimming pared 2 bases from V and 1 base from J, leaving 8 bases between. CDR3 length: 13 amino acids. The CDR3 coding sequence is TGCAGCGTTGAAACGACACCGAACACTGAAGCTTTCTTT. The encoded protein is CSVETTPNTEAFF. Complete variable domain (other parts from reference TRBV29-1 and TRBJ1-1): SAVISQKPSRDICQRGTSLTIQCQVDSQVTMMFWYRQQPGQSLTLIATANQGSEATYESGFVIDKFPISRPNLTFSTLTVSNMSPEDSSIYLCSVETTPNTEAFFGQGTRLTVV.

The rearrangement links TRBV7-8 to TRBJ2-2; 14 bases map to TRBD2. CDR1 SGHVS and CDR2 FQNEAQ come from the germline V gene. The CDR3 extends over 16 amino acids. Trimming removed 0 bases from V and 8 bases from J; junction bases left unmatched: 2. CDR3 region: CASSLAGTSGSGELFF. In DNA form, the CDR3 reads TGTGCCAGCAGCTTAGCGGGGACTAGCGGGAGTGGGGAGCTGTTTTTT. The variable domain in full, completed from reference TRBV7-8 and TRBJ2-2, reads GAGVSQSPRYKVAKRGQDVALRCDPISGHVSLFWYQQALGQGPEFLTYFQNEAQLDKSGLPSDRFFAERPEGSVSTLKIQRTQQEDSAVYLCASSLAGTSGSGELFFGEGSRLTVL.

The gene calls are TRBV14 and TRBJ2-2, with D unclear. The CDR3 has 17 residues. Trimming took off 1 base at V and 5 bases at J, with 17 bases between the two ends. Germline V gives CDR1 SGHDN, CDR2 FVKESK. CDR3 residues: CASSQVGLPITTGELFF. DNA for the CDR3: TGTGCCAGCAGCCAAGTTGGGCTCCCTATAACAACCGGGGAGCTGTTTTTT. Complete variable domain (other parts from reference TRBV14 and TRBJ2-2): EAGVTQFPSHSVIEKGQTVTLRCDPISGHDNLYWYRRVMGKEIKFLLHFVKESKQDESGMPNNRFLAERTGGTYSTLKVQPAELEDSGVYFCASSQVGLPITTGELFFGEGSRLTVL.

This chain joins TRBV28 and TRBJ2-1, with TRBD2 identical over 11 bases. Per germline, CDR1 MDHEN and CDR2 SYDVKM. CDR3 length: 17 amino acids. The V gene end was trimmed by 4 bases and the J gene end by 8 bases; junction bases not matched to a gene: 13. CDR3 bases: TGTGCCAGCAGTTCATATAGGCTAGCGGGAGGAGGTGATGAGCAGTTCTTC. It codes for CASSSYRLAGGGDEQFF.

The rearrangement links TRBV11-2 to TRBJ2-7, with D possibly TRBD1 on 5 matching bases. The length of the CDR3 is 14 residues. Trimming cost V 5 bases and J 3 bases, with 14 bases left between them. Looked up from germline, CDR1 is SGHAT and CDR2 is FQNNGV. DNA of the CDR3: TGTGCCAGCAGCCTAGGTCACAGGCTCTACGAGCAGTACTTC. It yields the protein CASSLGHRLYEQYF.

The V call is TRBV4-1, the J call TRBJ2-3, with TRBD2 identical over 10 bases. Per germline, CDR1 MGHRA and CDR2 YSYEKL. CDR3 length equals 15 residues. V lost 2 bases and J lost 5; bases outside the gene matches: 4. The CDR3 DNA sequence: TGCGCCAGCAGCCAACTAGCGGGAGTGGTAGATACGCAGTATTTT. Translation: CASSQLAGVVDTQYF.

The chain carries TRBV7-9 and TRBJ1-3, with 7 bases aligning to TRBD1. Germline CDR1 SEHNR, CDR2 FQNEAQ (reference sequence). The V segment lost 3 bases and the J segment 2 bases; nucleotides outside the gene matches: 4. The CDR3 covers 15 residues. This chain's CDR3 is CASSFAGGPGNTIYF. The CDR3 DNA is TGTGCCAGCAGCTTTGCAGGGGGGCCTGGAAACACCATATATTTT. Supplemented by reference TRBV7-9 and TRBJ1-3, the full variable domain reads DTGVSQNPRHKITKRGQNVTFRCDPISEHNRLYWYRQTLGQGPEFLTYFQNEAQLEKSRLLSDRFSAERPKGSFSTLEIQRTEQGDSAMYLCASSFAGGPGNTIYFGEGSWLTVV.

The chain has TRBV15 and TRBJ2-2; 12 bases line up with TRBD1. The CDR3 has 18 residues. CDR1 is LNHNV, CDR2 YYDKDF, per germline (reference sequence). V gave up 0 bases and J gave up 6 bases; unmatched junction bases: 8. CDR3 sequence reads: CATSRDRGTGGEAGELFF. The CDR3 DNA reads TGTGCCACCAGCAGAGATCGGGGGACAGGGGGCGAGGCCGGGGAGCTGTTTTTT.

This chain uses TRBV5-5 with TRBJ2-7; TRBD2 matches 8 bases. Germline CDR1 and CDR2: SGHKS and YYEKEE (reference sequence). This CDR3 spans 15 amino acids. With V trimmed by 3 bases and J by 7 bases, 12 bases remained unmatched. CDR3 nucleotide sequence: TGTGCCAGCAGCTCGCTGCAAGCGGGAGTGTGGGAGCAGTACTTC. It encodes CASSSLQAGVWEQYF.

The genes are TRBV6-5 and TRBJ1-1, with D hard to call. The CDR3 covers 12 residues. The V end was cut by 2 bases, the J end by 7 bases, with 8 bases between. Germline CDR1 MNHEY, CDR2 SVGAGI. The CDR3 region has the DNA TGTGCCAGCAGTTACGGGAGAAATGAAGCTTTCTTT. Its protein is CASSYGRNEAFF.

The CDR3 reads CASSHASHQPQHF. The CDR3 DNA reads TGTGCCAGCAGCCACGCGTCCCATCAGCCCCAGCATTTT. The chain couples TRBV5-5 to TRBJ1-5; D remains unclear. This CDR3 has 13 residues. The germline gives CDR1 SGHKS, CDR2 YYEKEE (reference sequence). V was cut by 4 bases and J by 5 bases, with 10 bases left in between.

This chain connects TRBV29-1 to TRBJ2-3, with 8 bases aligning to TRBD2. In germline, CDR1 is SQVTM, CDR2 ANQGSEA. Trimming at V came to 4 bases and at J to 2 bases, leaving 5 bases not matched to a gene. CDR3 size: 14 residues. The CDR3 bases are TGCAGCGTTGCAACAGCGGGAGCCACAGATACGCAGTATTTT. It specifies CSVATAGATDTQYF.

This chain joins TRBV9 and TRBJ2-6, with 12 bases identical to TRBD1. Losses at the gene ends were 5 bases for V and 0 bases for J; bases not matched to a gene: 12. Germline V gives CDR1 SGDLS, CDR2 YYNGEE. CDR3 size: 20 residues. The CDR3 here is CASSDLRGTGGASGANVLTF. As DNA, the CDR3 is TGTGCCAGCAGTGACCTCCGAGGGACAGGGGGCGCCTCTGGGGCCAACGTCCTGACTTTC.

V and J are TRBV6-5 and TRBJ1-2; the match to TRBD1 covers 8 bases. The germline CDR1 and CDR2 sequences are MNHEY and SVGAGI. The CDR3 is 14 residues long. V lost 4 bases, J lost 7 bases, and 8 bases stayed unmatched. The CDR3 DNA follows: TGTGCCAGCAGTTCGCCGAGGACAGGGCTTGGCTACACCTTC. Encoded protein: CASSSPRTGLGYTF.

The chain joins TRBV27 to TRBJ2-7; 7 nucleotides agree with TRBD2. The CDR3 totals 15 residues. Germline V gene data show CDR1 as MNHEY and CDR2 as SMNVEV (reference sequence). J lost 1 base, V lost 6 bases, and 9 bases had no gene match. In nucleotides, the CDR3 is TGTGCCAGCAGCTGGGAGGGAGGGATTTCCTACGAGCAGTACTTC. It codes for CASSWEGGISYEQYF.

This clone was counted a few times. The chain links TRBV7-9 to TRBJ1-2; TRBD1 matches 8 bases. The V gene's germline CDR1 is SEHNR and CDR2 FQNEAQ (reference sequence). With 5 bases clipped from V and 2 bases from J, the junction kept 7 bases outside the gene matches. The CDR3 covers 15 residues. For the CDR3, the DNA is TGTGCCAGCAGCGCCCAGGGGGCTTTGAACTATGGCTACACCTTC. Translated, it gives CASSAQGALNYGYTF.

This chain uses TRBV5-1 with TRBJ2-5; TRBD1 aligns across 9 bases. V shed 4 bases, J shed 5 bases, and the junction held 6 bases outside the gene matches. There are 14 residues in the CDR3. Germline lookup yields CDR1 SGHRS and CDR2 YFSETQ. The CDR3 nucleotides are TGCGCCAGCAGCGGACAGGGGAAGTGGGAGACCCAGTACTTC. Translated, it gives CASSGQGKWETQYF.

The J gene is TRBJ1-1, the V gene TRBV18; maybe TRBD1 (5 bases). Germline CDR1 is KGHSH and CDR2 is LQKENI. The CDR3 is made up of 18 amino acids. The V and J ends lost 0 bases and 0 bases respectively, with 17 bases between them. CDR3 region: CASSPPGLGGYLNTEAFF. CDR3 nucleotides: TGTGCCAGCTCACCACCTGGCCTTGGGGGGTATCTGAACACTGAAGCTTTCTTT. Full variable domain (rest looked up from reference TRBV18 and TRBJ1-1): NAGVMQNPRHLVRRRGQEARLRCSPMKGHSHVYWYRQLPEEGLKFMVYLQKENIIDESGMPKERFSAEFPKEGPSILRIQQVVRGDSAAYFCASSPPGLGGYLNTEAFFGQGTRLTVV.

The V gene is TRBV6-5, the J gene TRBJ2-1; possibly TRBD1 for D (5 bases). The germline V and J ends were trimmed by 6 bases and 8 bases, with 11 bases remaining between them. Per germline, CDR1 MNHEY and CDR2 SVGAGI. The length of the CDR3 is 12 residues. For the CDR3, the DNA is TGTGCCAGCAGATCTCAGGGCGATGAGCAGTTCTTC. It is translated as CASRSQGDEQFF.